This entry lists 4 T cell receptor beta chains sequenced from one sample in a study of T cell changes during pregnancy in multiple sclerosis. The protocol was immunoSEQ multiplex PCR, while the TCRdb copy is restricted to in-frame clones and leaves out a portion. The repertoire has fewer than 95,000 clones, roughly 91% of them found once; the top ten carry approximately 4.7%. The sample in question was peripheral blood, obtained in the first trimester of pregnancy. The receptors were gathered from a female donor with multiple sclerosis, enrolled in a pregnancy study.

This chain connects TRBV6-5 to TRBJ2-7; 10 nucleotides match TRBD1. Germline values: CDR1 MNHEY, CDR2 SVGAGI. The CDR3 contains 13 residues. V was clipped by 5 bases and J by 7 bases; unmatched bases: 5. CDR3 sequence (DNA): TGTGCCAGCAGTCGGGGACAGGGGAGTGAGCAGTACTTC. Translation: CASSRGQGSEQYF.

The rearrangement uses TRBV4-2 and TRBJ1-2, with unresolved D. V lost 7 bases and J lost 0, with 24 bases in between. Germline V gene sequence: CDR1 LGHNA, CDR2 YNFKEQ. The CDR3 has 18 amino acids. CDR3 loop: CASTPSPDPIASNYGYTF. For the CDR3, the DNA is TGTGCCAGCACTCCAAGCCCCGACCCCATAGCGTCTAACTATGGCTACACCTTC.

The V gene is TRBV4-2, the J gene TRBJ1-2; D is ambiguous. The CDR3 loop spans 11 amino acids. Germline assignment: CDR1 LGHNA and CDR2 YNFKEQ. Trimming left V 0 bases short and J 8 bases short, with 4 bases between. The CDR3 protein is CASSQDRGYTF. The CDR3 nucleotides are TGTGCCAGCAGCCAAGATCGGGGCTACACCTTC.

This chain joins TRBV11-3 and TRBJ2-1, with TRBD1 matching 7 bases. V gave up 1 base and J gave up 5 bases; unmatched junction bases: 5. Germline V gives CDR1 SGHNT, CDR2 YENEEA. The CDR3 loop spans 15 amino acids. The CDR3 region has the DNA TGTGCCAGCAGCTTAGCACAGGGGTCCCACAATGAGCAGTTCTTC. Translation: CASSLAQGSHNEQFF.